Below are 21 T cell receptor beta chains sequenced from a single sample in a study of blood T cell repertoires in COVID-19 (dated by TCRdb to about 2020). Preparation of the library involved the immunoSEQ multiplex PCR assay. TCRdb mirrors the immuneACCESS table, restricted to in-frame sequences. Some clones are absent from its copies; in checked studies, under half trace to an unresolved V gene, and the reason for the others is unknown. A total of 90,000 to 130,000 clones appear in this sample, 75% to 80% of them only once. The ten largest clones add up to under 20% of the sample. Material for sequencing was peripheral blood. The origin of the receptors is a woman of 80 years or more with active or convalescent COVID-19.

The chain employs TRBV5-4 and TRBJ2-7, with 9 bases identical to TRBD2. V gave up 4 bases and J gave up 7 bases; unmatched junction bases: 15. The CDR3 runs to 16 residues. Germline-derived CDR1 and CDR2 are SGHNT and YYREEE (reference sequence). CDR3 in amino acids: CASSVPGVAGEEEQYF. The CDR3 DNA reads TGTGCCAGCAGCGTACCAGGGGTAGCGGGAGAGGAAGAGCAGTACTTC.

V and J are TRBV15 and TRBJ2-3; D call uncertain. Between the trimmed V and J ends, which lost 2 bases and 2 bases, there was a span of 8 bases. The germline gives CDR1 LNHNV, CDR2 YYDKDF (reference sequence). The CDR3 spans 14 residues. CDR3: CATSRSRHTDTQYF. CDR3 bases: TGTGCCACCAGCAGAAGCAGACACACAGATACGCAGTATTTT.

V usage is TRBV5-1 and J usage is TRBJ2-3; possible D gene TRBD2, 6 bases. CDR3 length: 16 residues. Germline values: CDR1 SGHRS, CDR2 YFSETQ. Between the trimmed V and J ends, which lost 0 bases and 0 bases, there was a span of 11 bases. The CDR3 loop reads CASSLEGLQSTDTQYF. The CDR3 coding sequence is TGCGCCAGCAGCTTGGAGGGACTTCAAAGCACAGATACGCAGTATTTT.

About this clone itself: One junction end does not reproduce the germline sequence, and a read error may be involved. V usage is TRBV7-3 and J usage is TRBJ1-1; D is unclear. The germline V gene encodes CDR1 SGHTA and CDR2 FQGTGA. The CDR3 totals 15 residues. The CDR3 loop reads CASSLTKTGNTEAFF. The CDR3 DNA follows: TGTGCCAGCAGCCTAACCAAAACGGGGAACACTGAAGCTTTCTTT.

V usage is TRBV10-3 and J usage is TRBJ2-7, with unresolved D. The germline gives CDR1 ENHRY, CDR2 SYGVKD. The CDR3 loop spans 11 amino acids. Trimming pared 10 bases from V and 0 bases from J, leaving 7 bases between. The CDR3 DNA sequence: TGTGCCACTACAGACTCCTACGAGCAGTACTTC. Translation gives CATTDSYEQYF.

Worth noting for this clone: Other DNA sequences from this sample encode an identical CDR3 as well. J is TRBJ2-7 and V is TRBV7-2; the D is unclear. Germline V gene data show CDR1 as SGHTA and CDR2 as FQGNSA. This CDR3 spans 14 amino acids. The V end lost 2 bases, the J end lost 3 bases, and 11 bases lay between the germline ends. The CDR3 bases are TGTGCCAGCAGCTTAATGGGCTCCAGCTACGAGCAGTACTTC. Its protein is CASSLMGSSYEQYF.

The chain joins TRBV30 to TRBJ1-6; TRBD1 is a possible D gene (5 bases). Trimming shortened V by 1 base and J by 5 bases, and 15 bases separated the two germline ends. Germline assignment: CDR1 GTSNPN and CDR2 SVGIG (reference sequence). The CDR3 has 16 residues. Here the CDR3 reads CAWSAQDLRNNSPLHF. For the CDR3, the DNA is TGTGCCTGGAGTGCACAGGATTTGCGGAATAATTCACCCCTCCACTTT.

V gene TRBV29-1 combines with J gene TRBJ2-1, with 10 bases matching TRBD2. The CDR3 loop spans 15 amino acids. Trimming removed 2 bases from V and 9 bases from J; junction bases left unmatched: 10. The germline CDR1 and CDR2 sequences are SQVTM and ANQGSEA. The CDR3 region is CSVELVGLAVIEQFF. The CDR3 bases are TGCAGCGTTGAATTAGTTGGACTAGCGGTAATTGAGCAGTTCTTC.

This clone occurred a few times. The rearrangement joins TRBV5-1 to TRBJ2-3, with 8 bases that match TRBD2. Trimming cost V 0 bases and J 5 bases; bases outside gene matches: 8. This CDR3 region has 16 residues. Looked up from germline, CDR1 is SGHRS and CDR2 is YFSETQ. The CDR3 spells CASSLVSGSYVDTQYF. As DNA, the CDR3 is TGCGCCAGCAGCTTGGTGAGCGGGAGTTATGTAGATACGCAGTATTTT.

This sequence joins TRBV12-3 or TRBV12-4 and TRBJ2-7, with unresolved D. Trimming took 4 bases from V and 2 from J, leaving 9 bases between them. The CDR3 runs to 13 residues. The CDR3 DNA is TGTGCCAGCAGTTCTCGCGGCCCCTACGAGCAGTACTTC. It codes for CASSSRGPYEQYF.

This sequence joins TRBV7-9 and TRBJ1-2, with D perhaps TRBD1 (6 bases). V shed 8 bases and J shed 7 bases, with 23 bases lying between them. Germline CDR1 SEHNR, CDR2 FQNEAQ (reference sequence). CDR3 length: 15 residues. CDR3 region: CASRPRGGVLSGYTF. The CDR3 DNA reads as TGTGCCAGCCGCCCCAGAGGGGGGGTTTTAAGTGGCTACACCTTC. Full variable domain (outside the CDR3, taken from reference TRBV7-9 and TRBJ1-2): DTGVSQNPRHKITKRGQNVTFRCDPISEHNRLYWYRQTLGQGPEFLTYFQNEAQLEKSRLLSDRFSAERPKGSFSTLEIQRTEQGDSAMYLCASRPRGGVLSGYTFGSGTRLTVV.

V usage is TRBV25-1 and J usage is TRBJ1-1; D is possibly TRBD1 (5 bases). V lost 1 base, J lost 7 bases, and 16 bases lay in between. CDR1 and CDR2 (germline): MGHDK, SYGVNS. CDR3 length: 15 amino acids. This chain's CDR3 is CASSELWQGYGEAFF. The DNA for the CDR3 is TGTGCCAGCAGTGAATTGTGGCAGGGTTACGGTGAAGCTTTCTTT.

V gene TRBV5-1 combines with J gene TRBJ2-1; 12 bases match TRBD2. The V gene end was trimmed by 1 base and the J gene end by 3 bases; junction bases not matched to a gene: 2. In germline, CDR1 is SGHRS, CDR2 YFSETQ. The CDR3 has 16 amino acids. The CDR3 DNA sequence: TGCGCCAGCAGCTTGACTAGCGGGAGGAACTACAATGAGCAGTTCTTC. It translates to CASSLTSGRNYNEQFF. The variable domain in full, completed from reference TRBV5-1 and TRBJ2-1, reads KAGVTQTPRYLIKTRGQQVTLSCSPISGHRSVSWYQQTPGQGLQFLFEYFSETQRNKGNFPGRFSGRQFSNSRSEMNVSTLELGDSALYLCASSLTSGRNYNEQFFGPGTRLTVL.

The V call is TRBV10-3, the J call TRBJ1-2, with 8 bases identical to TRBD1. Trimming at V came to 5 bases and at J to 5 bases, leaving 10 bases not matched to a gene. This CDR3 has 15 amino acids. Per germline, CDR1 ENHRY and CDR2 SYGVKD. CDR3 nucleotides: TGTGCCATCAGTCGGGCCGGAGGACAGGGATATGGCTACACCTTC. As protein: CAISRAGGQGYGYTF.

The V and J genes are TRBV7-9 and TRBJ2-1; the match to TRBD2 covers 8 bases. Germline CDR1 and CDR2: SEHNR and FQNEAQ (reference sequence). The trim removed 3 bases at V and 7 bases at J, leaving 17 bases unmatched. The CDR3 is 18 amino acids. The CDR3 is CASSLPPYYAGGYNEQFF. The CDR3 region has the DNA TGTGCCAGCAGCTTGCCCCCGTATTATGCGGGAGGTTATAATGAGCAGTTCTTC.

The chain recombines TRBV27 with TRBJ1-1; D remains ambiguous. The CDR3 totals 11 residues. Germline lookup yields CDR1 MNHEY and CDR2 SMNVEV (reference sequence). V was pared by 5 bases and J by 9 bases, with 10 bases between. As DNA, the CDR3 is TGTGCCAGCAGTACTGGAGAGAAAGCTTTCTTT. Translating it yields CASSTGEKAFF.

The chain joins TRBV2 to TRBJ1-1, with a possible D match to TRBD1 (5 bases). V lost 6 bases and J 2 bases, leaving 13 bases between the germline ends. This CDR3 has 14 amino acids. Germline values: CDR1 SNHLY, CDR2 FYNNEI. The CDR3 loop is CASSFLGANTEAFF. The CDR3 bases are TGTGCCAGCAGCTTTTTAGGGGCCAACACTGAAGCTTTCTTT.

This chain uses TRBV6-8 with TRBJ2-2; 16 bases agree with TRBD2. The CDR3 spans 19 residues. With 1 base clipped from V and 6 bases from J, the junction kept 8 bases outside the gene matches. The V gene's germline CDR1 is MNHGY and CDR2 SAAAGT. The CDR3 region is CASSYWKGLAGGPSGELFF. The CDR3 DNA sequence: TGTGCCAGCAGTTACTGGAAGGGACTAGCGGGAGGGCCATCCGGGGAGCTGTTTTTT.

The gene calls are TRBV27 and TRBJ1-5; 9 positions agree with TRBD1. Germline V gene sequence: CDR1 MNHEY, CDR2 SMNVEV (reference sequence). This CDR3 has 17 amino acids. The V segment lost 1 base and the J segment 0 bases; nucleotides outside the gene matches: 4. This chain's CDR3 is CASSLWGQGYSNQPQHF. The CDR3 coding sequence is TGTGCCAGCAGTTTATGGGGACAGGGCTATAGCAATCAGCCCCAGCATTTT.

The gene calls are TRBV12-5 and TRBJ2-2, with 10 bases matching TRBD2. CDR1 and CDR2 (germline): LGHNT, FRNRAP. V lost 3 bases to trimming and J lost 0 bases; unmatched junction nucleotides: 1. This CDR3 contains 16 residues. The CDR3: CASGLTSGTNTGELFF. As DNA, the CDR3 is TGTGCTAGTGGTTTAACTAGCGGGACGAACACCGGGGAGCTGTTTTTT.

V is TRBV10-1 and J is TRBJ2-7; TRBD2 matches at 10 bases. CDR3 length: 15 amino acids. V gave up 0 bases and J gave up 2 bases; unmatched junction bases: 1. Germline V gives CDR1 WNHNN, CDR2 SYGVQD (reference sequence). In DNA, the CDR3 is TGCGCCAGCAGTGAGTCCGGGACTAGCGCCTACGAGCAGTACTTC. Encoded protein: CASSESGTSAYEQYF.